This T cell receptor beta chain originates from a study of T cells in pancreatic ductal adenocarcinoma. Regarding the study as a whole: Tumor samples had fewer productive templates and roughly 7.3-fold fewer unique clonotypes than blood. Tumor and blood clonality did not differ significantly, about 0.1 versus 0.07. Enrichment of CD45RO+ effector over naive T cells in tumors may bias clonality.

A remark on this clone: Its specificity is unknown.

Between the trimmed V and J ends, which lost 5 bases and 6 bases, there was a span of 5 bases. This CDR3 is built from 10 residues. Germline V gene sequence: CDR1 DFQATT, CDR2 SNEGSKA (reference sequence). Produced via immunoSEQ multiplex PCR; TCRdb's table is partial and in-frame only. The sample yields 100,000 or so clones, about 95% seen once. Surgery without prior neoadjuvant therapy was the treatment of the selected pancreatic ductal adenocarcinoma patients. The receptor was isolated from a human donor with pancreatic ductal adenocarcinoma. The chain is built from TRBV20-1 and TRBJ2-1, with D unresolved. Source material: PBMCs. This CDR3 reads CSALFNEQFF. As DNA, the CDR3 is TGCAGTGCTTTATTCAATGAGCAGTTCTTC.